This T cell receptor (beta chain) originates from a study of blood T cell repertoires in COVID-19. Study details: COVID-19 samples, acute and convalescent, were from the United States, Italy and Spain.

Repertoires were generated with immunoSEQ multiplex PCR, while TCRdb's copy carries only in-frame clones and drops some. The data show nearly 30,000 clones, around 89% seen once. Germline CDR1 reads ENHRY; CDR2 reads SYGVKD. The ends lost 3 bases at V and 4 bases at J; junction bases unmatched: 2. This CDR3 contains 14 residues. The TCR comes from a human donor in a cohort sampled during active COVID-19. Specimen: peripheral blood. This chain joins TRBV10-3 and TRBJ1-2; the match to TRBD1 covers 10 bases. The CDR3 region is CAISDGTGVYGYTF. The CDR3 region has the DNA TGTGCCATCAGTGATGGGACAGGGGTCTATGGCTACACCTTC.